The 10 T cell receptor beta chains given below trace back to one sample, sequenced in a study of T cells after yellow fever vaccination. TCRdb re-called the 5' RACE reads with MiXCR, one entry per CDR3 protein. This table has under 700,000 distinct CDR3 sequences, about 17% appearing once. Sequencing used PBMCs, obtained around 5 days after the first yellow fever vaccination. These receptors were taken from a man aged 18 to 30 who received the YFV17D yellow fever vaccine.

This clonotype was seen many times. The chain is built from TRBV4-3 and TRBJ2-2; 8 nucleotides align to TRBD2. V lost 5 bases and J lost 8; bases outside the gene matches: 10. CDR1 and CDR2 (germline): LGHNA, YSLEER. The CDR3 length is 15 residues. CDR3 sequence: CASSAKRGPWGELFF. The DNA for the CDR3 is TGCGCCAGCAGCGCGAAGCGGGGGCCGTGGGGGGAGCTGTTTTTT.

The genes are TRBV5-4 and TRBJ2-2, with TRBD2 matching over 8 bases. The ends lost 3 bases at V and 4 bases at J; junction bases unmatched: 8. This CDR3 is 16 amino acids long. Germline CDR1 reads SGHNT; CDR2 reads YYREEE (reference sequence). The chain's CDR3 is CASSSAGGGGTGELFF. Written as DNA, the CDR3 is TGTGCCAGCAGCTCGGCGGGGGGCGGAGGCACCGGGGAGCTGTTTTTT.

This sequence joins TRBV6-2 or TRBV6-3 and TRBJ2-5; no clear D gene. CDR1 and CDR2 (germline): MNHEY, SVGEGT. This CDR3 is built from 11 residues. V was shortened by 8 bases and J by 5 bases, with 9 bases between the two germline ends. The CDR3, as DNA: TGTGCCAGCTCGAACGGGGAGACCCAGTACTTC. This sequence encodes CASSNGETQYF.

This clonotype was observed a few times. The chain recombines TRBV29-1 with TRBJ1-2; D not certain. With 4 bases removed from V and 8 bases from J, the gap between germline ends came to 8 bases. Germline values: CDR1 SQVTM, CDR2 ANQGSEA. This CDR3 has 10 amino acids. CDR3 sequence (DNA): TGCAGCGTTGGTCCGGTCGGCTACACCTTC. It translates to CSVGPVGYTF. The variable domain in full, completed from reference TRBV29-1 and TRBJ1-2, reads SAVISQKPSRDICQRGTSLTIQCQVDSQVTMMFWYRQQPGQSLTLIATANQGSEATYESGFVIDKFPISRPNLTFSTLTVSNMSPEDSSIYLCSVGPVGYTFGSGTRLTVV.

This clonotype was recorded many times. The gene calls are TRBV5-1 and TRBJ2-2; 9 bases fit TRBD1. The CDR3 has 15 residues. V gave up 0 bases and J gave up 4 bases; unmatched junction bases: 1. Per the germline V gene, CDR1 is SGHRS and CDR2 is YFSETQ. CDR3 in DNA: TGCGCCAGCAGCTTGGCACAGGGGGCCACCGGGGAGCTGTTTTTT. Translation: CASSLAQGATGELFF.

The chain couples TRBV4-3 to TRBJ2-1; D is perhaps TRBD2 (5 bases). Per germline, CDR1 LGHNA and CDR2 YSLEER. The CDR3 has 12 residues. V was shortened by 1 base and J by 13 bases, with 11 bases between the two germline ends. The CDR3 nucleotides are TGCGCCAGCAGCCAAGGTCAGAGGGTTCAGTTCTTC. The encoded protein is CASSQGQRVQFF.

This clonotype has a handful of counts. The rearrangement joins TRBV6-1 to TRBJ1-2, with D possibly being TRBD1 (5 bases). V dropped 7 bases and J dropped 8 bases, with 20 bases sitting between them. Looked up from germline, CDR1 is MNHNS and CDR2 is SASEGT. This CDR3 is built from 14 residues. CDR3 nucleotide sequence: TGTGCCAGCACCTGGGGGAGTCCGGTTGAAGGCTACACCTTC. It is translated as CASTWGSPVEGYTF.

This clonotype was detected only a few times. The chain is built from TRBV5-4 and TRBJ2-5, with D perhaps TRBD1 (6 bases). The CDR3 is 15 residues long. V was clipped by 3 bases and J by 3 bases, with 15 bases between them. Looked up from germline, CDR1 is SGHNT and CDR2 is YYREEE (reference sequence). CDR3 bases: TGTGCCAGCAGCTGGAACCGGGACAAAAAAGAGACCCAGTACTTC. Translated, it gives CASSWNRDKKETQYF.

The CDR3 reads CASTVPPDGQETQYF. Here the CDR3 DNA reads TGTGCCAGCACTGTTCCTCCCGACGGACAAGAGACCCAGTACTTC. The V gene is TRBV6-4, the J gene TRBJ2-5; D unclear. Germline assignment: CDR1 MRHNA and CDR2 SNTAGT. V lost 7 bases, J lost 2 bases, and 17 bases lay in between. The CDR3 has 15 amino acids.

V is TRBV20-1 and J is TRBJ2-1; 11 bases are shared with TRBD2. The germline V gene encodes CDR1 DFQATT and CDR2 SNEGSKA (reference sequence). The length of the CDR3 is 16 residues. The ends lost 5 bases at V and 2 bases at J; junction bases unmatched: 8. The CDR3 protein is CSAGLGTSGTYNEQFF. The CDR3 coding sequence is TGCAGTGCTGGCCTCGGGACTAGCGGCACCTACAATGAGCAGTTCTTC.